This T cell receptor beta chain was profiled in a study of OX40 agonist ivuxolimab in advanced cancers. As regards this clone: As yet, its antigen is unknown.

Patients were ruled out by autoimmune disease history or systemic immunosuppression. Study results and caveats: Clonal expansion from baseline to week 6 occurred in both CD4+ and CD8+ T cells. Patients with a partial response at 0.1-3.0 mg/kg had among the lowest clonal expansion. Relative to CD4+, CD8+ T cells held more expanded clones on average.

Germline V gives CDR1 SGHVS, CDR2 FNYEAQ. This CDR3 is built from 11 residues. Trimming left V 6 bases short and J 8 bases short, with 7 bases between. Sequencing was performed with immunoSEQ multiplex PCR; in TCRdb, only in-frame clones are kept and a portion is missing. The sample lists tens of thousands of clones, about 93% occurring once. The specimen comprised CD4+ or CD8+ T cells sorted from blood, sampled in a trial of the OX40 agonist ivuxolimab. The chain recombines TRBV7-6 with TRBJ2-2; no clear D. The TCR sequence derives from an adult with an advanced solid tumor such as melanoma, head and neck, liver or kidney cancer. The CDR3 loop is CASSNQGELFF. The CDR3 bases are TGTGCCAGCAGTAATCAGGGGGAGCTGTTTTTT.